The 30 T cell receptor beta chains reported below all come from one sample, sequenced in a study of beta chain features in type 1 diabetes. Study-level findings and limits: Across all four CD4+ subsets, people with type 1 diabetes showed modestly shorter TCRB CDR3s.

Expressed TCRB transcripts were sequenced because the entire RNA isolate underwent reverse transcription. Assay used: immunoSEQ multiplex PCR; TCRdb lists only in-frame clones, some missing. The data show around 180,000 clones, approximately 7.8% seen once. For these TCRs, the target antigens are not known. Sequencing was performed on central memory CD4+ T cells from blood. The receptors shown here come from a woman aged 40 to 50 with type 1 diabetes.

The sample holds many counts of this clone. CDR3 nucleotide sequence: TGTGCCAGCAGCCCGAGGGTGACGGCCGGGAACACCGGGGAGCTGTTTTTT. Translating gives CASSPRVTAGNTGELFF. The chain recombines TRBV9 with TRBJ2-2; tentatively, D is TRBD2 (5 bases). The ends were cut back, 4 bases at V and 1 base at J, with 17 bases in the middle. Germline lookup yields CDR1 SGDLS and CDR2 YYNGEE. This CDR3 spans 17 amino acids. The full variable domain, its missing parts supplied by reference TRBV9 and TRBJ2-2, is DSGVTQTPKHLITATGQRVTLRCSPRSGDLSVYWYQQSLDQGLQFLIQYYNGEERAKGNILERFSAQQFPDLHSELNLSSLELGDSALYFCASSPRVTAGNTGELFFGEGSRLTVL.

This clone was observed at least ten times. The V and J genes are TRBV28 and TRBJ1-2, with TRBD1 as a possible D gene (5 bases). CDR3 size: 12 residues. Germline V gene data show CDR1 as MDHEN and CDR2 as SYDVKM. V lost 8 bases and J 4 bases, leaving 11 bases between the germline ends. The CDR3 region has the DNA TGTGCCAGCGGGACGGGGGGCTATGGCTACACCTTC. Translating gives CASGTGGYGYTF.

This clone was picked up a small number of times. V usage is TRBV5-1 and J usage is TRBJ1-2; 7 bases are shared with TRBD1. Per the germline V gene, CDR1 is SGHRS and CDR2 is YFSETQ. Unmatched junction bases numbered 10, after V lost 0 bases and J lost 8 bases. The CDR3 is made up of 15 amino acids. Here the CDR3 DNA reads TGCGCCAGCAGCTTGGGGACAGGAATTCGTGAAGGCTACACCTTC. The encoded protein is CASSLGTGIREGYTF.

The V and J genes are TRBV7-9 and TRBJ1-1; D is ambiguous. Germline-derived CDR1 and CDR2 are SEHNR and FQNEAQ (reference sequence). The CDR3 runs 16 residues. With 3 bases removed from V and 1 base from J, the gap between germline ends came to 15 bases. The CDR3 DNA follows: TGTGCCAGCAGCTTCGCCGAGGGAGGACCGAACACTGAAGCTTTCTTT. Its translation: CASSFAEGGPNTEAFF.

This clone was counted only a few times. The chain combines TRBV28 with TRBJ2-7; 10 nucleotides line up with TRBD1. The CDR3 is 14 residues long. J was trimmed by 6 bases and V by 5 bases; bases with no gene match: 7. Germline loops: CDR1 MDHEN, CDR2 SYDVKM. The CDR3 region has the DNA TGTGCCAGCAGTCCGAGTTGGGACAGGGGCGAGCAGTACTTC. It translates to CASSPSWDRGEQYF.

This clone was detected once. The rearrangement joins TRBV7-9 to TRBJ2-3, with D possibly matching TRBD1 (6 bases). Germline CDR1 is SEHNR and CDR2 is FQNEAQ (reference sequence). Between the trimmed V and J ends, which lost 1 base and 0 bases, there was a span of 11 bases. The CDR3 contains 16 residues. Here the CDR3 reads CASSLGAGASTDTQYF. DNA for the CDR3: TGTGCCAGCAGCTTAGGGGCAGGGGCCAGCACAGATACGCAGTATTTT.

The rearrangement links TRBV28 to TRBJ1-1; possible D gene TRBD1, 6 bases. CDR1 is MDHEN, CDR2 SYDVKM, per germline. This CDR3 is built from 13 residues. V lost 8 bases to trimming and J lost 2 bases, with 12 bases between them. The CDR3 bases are TGTGCCAGCTCAACAGGGAAAAACACTGAAGCTTTCTTT. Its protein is CASSTGKNTEAFF.

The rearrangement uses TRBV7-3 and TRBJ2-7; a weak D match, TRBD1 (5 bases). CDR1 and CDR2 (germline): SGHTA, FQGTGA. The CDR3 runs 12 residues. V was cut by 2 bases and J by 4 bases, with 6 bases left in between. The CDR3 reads CASSLQGYEQYF. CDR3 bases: TGTGCCAGCAGCTTACAGGGTTACGAGCAGTACTTC.

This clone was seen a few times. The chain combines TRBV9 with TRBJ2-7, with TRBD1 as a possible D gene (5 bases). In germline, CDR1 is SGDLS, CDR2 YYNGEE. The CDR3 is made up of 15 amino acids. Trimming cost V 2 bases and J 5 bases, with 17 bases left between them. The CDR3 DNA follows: TGTGCCAGCAGCGTCCAGACAGTCCCTACCCACGAGCAGTACTTC. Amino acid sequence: CASSVQTVPTHEQYF.

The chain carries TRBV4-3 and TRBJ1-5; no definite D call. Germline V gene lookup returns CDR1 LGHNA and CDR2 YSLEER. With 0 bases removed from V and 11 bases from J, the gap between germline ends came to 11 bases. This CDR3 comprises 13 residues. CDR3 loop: CASSQDPRGAQHF. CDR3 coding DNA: TGCGCCAGCAGCCAAGATCCGCGGGGTGCCCAGCATTTT.

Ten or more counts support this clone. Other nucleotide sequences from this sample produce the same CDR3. The CDR3 bases are TGTGCCAGCAGTGAACAGGGCGCCGGGGCCAACGTCCTGACTTTC. Encoded protein: CASSEQGAGANVLTF. The chain combines TRBV6-4 with TRBJ2-6; D possibly corresponds to TRBD1 (6 bases). V lost 3 bases, J lost 4 bases, and 10 bases lay in between. The CDR3 covers 15 residues. Germline CDR1 reads MRHNA; CDR2 reads SNTAGT.

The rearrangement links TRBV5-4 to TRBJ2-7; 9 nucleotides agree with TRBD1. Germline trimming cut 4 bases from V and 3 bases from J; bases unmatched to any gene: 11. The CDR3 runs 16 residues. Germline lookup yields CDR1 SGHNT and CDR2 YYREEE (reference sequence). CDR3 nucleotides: TGTGCCAGCAGCGGAACCGGGACAGGGTCCCACTACGAGCAGTACTTC. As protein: CASSGTGTGSHYEQYF.

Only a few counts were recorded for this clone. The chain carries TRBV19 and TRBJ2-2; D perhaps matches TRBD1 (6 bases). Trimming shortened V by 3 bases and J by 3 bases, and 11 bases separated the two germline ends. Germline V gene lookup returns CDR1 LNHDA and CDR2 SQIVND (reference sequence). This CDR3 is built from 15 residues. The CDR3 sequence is CASSIRGRDTGELFF. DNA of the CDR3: TGTGCCAGTAGTATCAGGGGCCGAGACACCGGGGAGCTGTTTTTT.

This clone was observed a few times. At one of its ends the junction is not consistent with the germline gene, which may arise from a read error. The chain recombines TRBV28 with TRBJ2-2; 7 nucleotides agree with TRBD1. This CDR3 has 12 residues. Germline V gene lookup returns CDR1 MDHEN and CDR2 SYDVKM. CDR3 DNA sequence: TGTGCCAGCAGTCCGCGAACAGGGGAACTGTTTTTT. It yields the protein CASSPRTGELFF.

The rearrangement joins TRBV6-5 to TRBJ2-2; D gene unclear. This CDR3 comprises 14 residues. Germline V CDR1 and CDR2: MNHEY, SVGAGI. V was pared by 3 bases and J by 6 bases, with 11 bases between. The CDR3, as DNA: TGTGCCAGCAGTTATCCCGCGACACCCGGGGAGCTGTTTTTT. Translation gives CASSYPATPGELFF.

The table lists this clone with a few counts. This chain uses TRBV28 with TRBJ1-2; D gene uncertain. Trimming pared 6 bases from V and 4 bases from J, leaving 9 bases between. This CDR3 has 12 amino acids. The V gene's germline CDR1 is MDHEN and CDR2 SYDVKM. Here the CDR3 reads CASRVKAYGYTF. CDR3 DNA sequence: TGTGCCAGCAGGGTGAAAGCCTATGGCTACACCTTC.

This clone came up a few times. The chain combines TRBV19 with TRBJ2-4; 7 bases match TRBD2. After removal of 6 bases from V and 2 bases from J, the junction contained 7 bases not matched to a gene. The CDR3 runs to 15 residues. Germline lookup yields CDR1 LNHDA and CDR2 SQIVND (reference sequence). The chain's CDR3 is CASSFRDYTKNIQYF. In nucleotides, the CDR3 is TGTGCCAGTAGCTTCCGGGACTACACCAAAAACATTCAGTACTTC.

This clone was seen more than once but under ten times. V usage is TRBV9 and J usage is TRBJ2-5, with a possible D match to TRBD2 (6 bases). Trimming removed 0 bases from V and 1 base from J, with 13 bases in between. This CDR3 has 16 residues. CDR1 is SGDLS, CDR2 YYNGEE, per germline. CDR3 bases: TGTGCCAGCAGCGTAGGAATTGGAGGGCTCCAAGAGACCCAGTACTTC. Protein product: CASSVGIGGLQETQYF. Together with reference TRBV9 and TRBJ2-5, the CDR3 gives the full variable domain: DSGVTQTPKHLITATGQRVTLRCSPRSGDLSVYWYQQSLDQGLQFLIQYYNGEERAKGNILERFSAQQFPDLHSELNLSSLELGDSALYFCASSVGIGGLQETQYFGPGTRLLVL.

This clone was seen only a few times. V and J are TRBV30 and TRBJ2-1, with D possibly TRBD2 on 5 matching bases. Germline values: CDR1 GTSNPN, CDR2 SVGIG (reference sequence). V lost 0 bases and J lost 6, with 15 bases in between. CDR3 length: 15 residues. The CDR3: CAWSVLARQSNEQFF. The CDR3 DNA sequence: TGTGCCTGGAGTGTTCTAGCCCGACAAAGCAATGAGCAGTTCTTC.

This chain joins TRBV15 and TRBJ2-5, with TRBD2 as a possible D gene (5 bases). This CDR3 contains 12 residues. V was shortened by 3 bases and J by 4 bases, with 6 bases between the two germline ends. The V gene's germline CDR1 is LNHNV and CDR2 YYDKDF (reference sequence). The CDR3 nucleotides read TGTGCCACCAGCAGCCGGGGAGAGACCCAGTACTTC. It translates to CATSSRGETQYF.

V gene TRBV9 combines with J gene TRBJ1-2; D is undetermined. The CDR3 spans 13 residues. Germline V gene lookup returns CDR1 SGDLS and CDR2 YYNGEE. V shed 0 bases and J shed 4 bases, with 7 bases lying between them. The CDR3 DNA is TGTGCCAGCAGCGTAGACGGGTTCTATGGCTACACCTTC. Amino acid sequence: CASSVDGFYGYTF.

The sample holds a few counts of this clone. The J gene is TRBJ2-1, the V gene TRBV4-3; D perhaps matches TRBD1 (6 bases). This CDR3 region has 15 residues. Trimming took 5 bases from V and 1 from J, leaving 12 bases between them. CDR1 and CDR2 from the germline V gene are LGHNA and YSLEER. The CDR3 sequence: CASSWTVTSYNEQFF. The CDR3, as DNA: TGCGCCAGCAGCTGGACAGTAACTTCCTACAATGAGCAGTTCTTC.

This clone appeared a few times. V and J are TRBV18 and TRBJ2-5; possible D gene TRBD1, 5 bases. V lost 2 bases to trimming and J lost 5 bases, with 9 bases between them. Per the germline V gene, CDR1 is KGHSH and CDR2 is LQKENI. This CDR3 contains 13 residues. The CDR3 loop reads CASSPDRQETQYF. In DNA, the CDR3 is TGTGCCAGCTCACCAGACAGACAGGAGACCCAGTACTTC.

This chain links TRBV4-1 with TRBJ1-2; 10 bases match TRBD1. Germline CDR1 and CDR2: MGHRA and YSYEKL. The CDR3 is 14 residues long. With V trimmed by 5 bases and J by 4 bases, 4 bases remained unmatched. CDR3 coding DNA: TGCGCCAGCAGCACGACAGGGGGCGGCTATGGCTACACCTTC. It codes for CASSTTGGGYGYTF.

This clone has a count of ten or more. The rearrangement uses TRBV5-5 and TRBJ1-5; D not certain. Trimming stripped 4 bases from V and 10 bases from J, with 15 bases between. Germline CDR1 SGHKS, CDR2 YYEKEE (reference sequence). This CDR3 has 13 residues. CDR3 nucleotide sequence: TGTGCCAGCAGCCCGGAGGAGGGCTTACCCCAGCATTTT. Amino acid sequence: CASSPEEGLPQHF.

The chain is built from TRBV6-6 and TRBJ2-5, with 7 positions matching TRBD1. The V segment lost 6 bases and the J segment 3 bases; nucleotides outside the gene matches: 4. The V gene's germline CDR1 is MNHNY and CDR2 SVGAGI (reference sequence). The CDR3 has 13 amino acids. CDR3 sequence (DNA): TGTGCCAGCAGGGACGGGACAGAAGAGACCCAGTACTTC. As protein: CASRDGTEETQYF.

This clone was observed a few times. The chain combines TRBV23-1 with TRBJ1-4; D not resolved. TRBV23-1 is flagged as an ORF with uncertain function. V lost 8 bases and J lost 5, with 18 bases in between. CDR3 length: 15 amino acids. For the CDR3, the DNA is TGCGCCAGCGAATTCGGACCTCCGGGAAATGAAAAACTGTTTTTT. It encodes CASEFGPPGNEKLFF.

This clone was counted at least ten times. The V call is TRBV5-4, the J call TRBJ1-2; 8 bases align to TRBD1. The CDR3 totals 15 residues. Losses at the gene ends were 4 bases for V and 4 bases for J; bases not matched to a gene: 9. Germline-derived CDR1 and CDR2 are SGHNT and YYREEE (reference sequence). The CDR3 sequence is CASSPGQGDGYGYTF. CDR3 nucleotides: TGTGCCAGCAGCCCTGGACAGGGAGACGGCTATGGCTACACCTTC.

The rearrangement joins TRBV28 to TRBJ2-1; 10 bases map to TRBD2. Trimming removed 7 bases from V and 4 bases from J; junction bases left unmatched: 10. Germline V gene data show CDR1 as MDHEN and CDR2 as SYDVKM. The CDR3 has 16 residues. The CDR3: CASTTIAGGPYNEQFF. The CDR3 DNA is TGTGCCAGCACCACTATAGCGGGAGGTCCTTACAATGAGCAGTTCTTC.

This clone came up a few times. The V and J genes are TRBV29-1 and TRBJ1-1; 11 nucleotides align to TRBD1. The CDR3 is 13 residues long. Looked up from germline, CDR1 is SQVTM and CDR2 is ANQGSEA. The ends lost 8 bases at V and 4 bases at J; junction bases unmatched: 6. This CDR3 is CSTPGQGGTEAFF. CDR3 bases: TGCAGCACGCCGGGACAGGGGGGCACTGAAGCTTTCTTT. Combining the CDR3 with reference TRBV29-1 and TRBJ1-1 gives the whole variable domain SAVISQKPSRDICQRGTSLTIQCQVDSQVTMMFWYRQQPGQSLTLIATANQGSEATYESGFVIDKFPISRPNLTFSTLTVSNMSPEDSSIYLCSTPGQGGTEAFFGQGTRLTVV.